The clone carrying this T cell receptor (beta chain) has only a few counts. The sample is drawn from a study of blood T cells in healthy people across ages. A second about 6 to 12 cycle PCR used barcoded and J-beta primers. One entry per CDR3 protein, called by TCRdb with MiXCR from the 5' RACE reads. The top ten hold 11% of the sample, which has approximately 1.5 million distinct CDR3 sequences, roughly 30% seen once. This CDR3 region has 14 residues. With 0 bases removed from V and 4 bases from J, the gap between germline ends came to 7 bases. Germline loops: CDR1 MNHNY, CDR2 SVGAGI (reference sequence).

The chain links TRBV6-6 to TRBJ2-1, with a possible D match to TRBD1 (6 bases). Sequencing input: blood. This clonotype originated in a woman in her 30s in good health. This chain's CDR3 is CASSYSGQYNEQFF. The CDR3 DNA is TGTGCCAGCAGTTACTCAGGACAGTACAATGAGCAGTTCTTC.